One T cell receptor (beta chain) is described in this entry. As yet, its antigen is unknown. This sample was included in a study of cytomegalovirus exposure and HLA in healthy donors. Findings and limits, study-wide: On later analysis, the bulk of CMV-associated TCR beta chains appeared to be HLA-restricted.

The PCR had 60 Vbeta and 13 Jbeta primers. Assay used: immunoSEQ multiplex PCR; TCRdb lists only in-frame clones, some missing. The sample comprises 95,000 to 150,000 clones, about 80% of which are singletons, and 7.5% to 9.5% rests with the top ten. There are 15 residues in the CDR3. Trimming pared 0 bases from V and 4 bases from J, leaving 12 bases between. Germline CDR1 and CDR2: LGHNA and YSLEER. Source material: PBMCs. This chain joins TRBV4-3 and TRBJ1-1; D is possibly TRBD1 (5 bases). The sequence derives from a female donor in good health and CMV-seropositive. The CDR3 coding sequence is TGCGCCAGCAGCCAAGATCGAAGGGGCTTCACTGAAGCTTTCTTT. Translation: CASSQDRRGFTEAFF.